This T cell receptor (beta chain) derives from a study of CD8 T cells in Susac syndrome. The T cells that were sequenced for TCR beta were CD8+ and CD4+ cells from blood. Controls matched for age and sex were healthy donors. TEMRA cells were enriched by FACS, while CD8+ and CD4+ T cells were obtained through a negative isolation that was performed magnetically. RNA in amounts of roughly 0.5 to 1 ug was reverse transcribed with random hexamers. Multiplex PCR with immunoSEQ amplified the TCR beta CDR3 across 54 Vbeta and 13 Jbeta. TCRdb redid the calling of the immunoSEQ multiplex PCR reads with MiXCR, one entry per CDR3 protein. The sample consists of around 62,000 distinct CDR3 sequences, about 92% of them appearing once. This TCR came from a human donor in good health. The sample consisted of CD8+ T cells from PBMCs.

The CDR3 loop is CASSSTPQETQYF. The CDR3, as DNA: TGTGCCAGCAGCTCGACCCCACAAGAGACCCAGTACTTC. The rearrangement uses TRBV5-6 and TRBJ2-5, with D hard to call. CDR1 is SGHDT and CDR2 is YYEEEE in the germline V gene. V was shortened by 3 bases and J by 2 bases, with 8 bases between the two germline ends. The CDR3 spans 13 residues.